Listed here are 32 T cell receptor beta chains from one sample, sequenced in a study of T cell repertoires in cytomegalovirus infection. Antigen specificity for these receptors is unknown. TCRdb itself ran the reads through MiXCR, one entry per CDR3 protein. The sample has tens of thousands of distinct CDR3 sequences, over 15% seen once. Sequencing used CD8+ T cells from cultured PBMCs, obtained from culture after CMV antigen stimulation. The receptor source for this set is a human donor in good health (CMV status not recorded). Some clones in this sample may be carry-over from other donors' samples.

The chain recombines TRBV20-1 with TRBJ2-3; 7 bases align to TRBD2. Germline V CDR1 and CDR2: DFQATT, SNEGSKA (reference sequence). The CDR3 contains 12 residues. Trimming removed 6 bases from V and 1 base from J; junction bases left unmatched: 1. CDR3 residues: CSALAGTDTQYF. CDR3 DNA sequence: TGCAGTGCCCTAGCGGGCACAGATACGCAGTATTTT.

This clonotype was counted only a few times. The chain carries TRBV7-2 and TRBJ2-7; TRBD1 might be the D (6 bases). The length of the CDR3 is 13 residues. Trimming took 6 bases from V and 1 from J, leaving 10 bases between them. Germline V gene lookup returns CDR1 SGHTA and CDR2 FQGNSA. CDR3 sequence: CASRSRGSYEQYF. The CDR3 DNA is TGTGCCAGCAGGTCTAGGGGGTCCTACGAGCAGTACTTC.

The chain couples TRBV12-3 or TRBV12-4 to TRBJ2-2, with D possibly TRBD1 on 6 matching bases. CDR3 size: 15 residues. Trimming pared 2 bases from V and 0 bases from J, leaving 7 bases between. The CDR3 coding sequence is TGTGCCAGCAGTTTATACAGGGCGAACACCGGGGAGCTGTTTTTT. Amino acids: CASSLYRANTGELFF.

The chain couples TRBV12-3 or TRBV12-4 to TRBJ2-1; D may be TRBD1 (7 bases). Trimming stripped 7 bases from V and 3 bases from J, with 10 bases between. The CDR3 covers 13 residues. The CDR3 DNA sequence: TGTGCCAGCACAGGGGGGAACTACAATGAGCAGTTCTTC. Protein: CASTGGNYNEQFF.

V and J are TRBV14 and TRBJ2-2; D gene ambiguous. This CDR3 is 15 amino acids long. With 4 bases removed from V and 5 bases from J, the gap between germline ends came to 14 bases. From germline, CDR1 is SGHDN and CDR2 FVKESK. The CDR3 loop reads CASSLFFTPTGELFF. The CDR3 DNA is TGTGCCAGCAGCCTGTTCTTCACCCCAACCGGGGAGCTGTTTTTT. The full variable domain, its missing parts supplied by reference TRBV14 and TRBJ2-2, is EAGVTQFPSHSVIEKGQTVTLRCDPISGHDNLYWYRRVMGKEIKFLLHFVKESKQDESGMPNNRFLAERTGGTYSTLKVQPAELEDSGVYFCASSLFFTPTGELFFGEGSRLTVL.

This clonotype has only a few counts. The V call is TRBV7-8, the J call TRBJ1-2, with 8 nucleotides matching TRBD1. The germline V gene encodes CDR1 SGHVS and CDR2 FQNEAQ. The J segment lost 0 bases and the V segment lost 5 bases, leaving 5 bases of the junction unmatched. This CDR3 contains 15 residues. In DNA form, the CDR3 reads TGTGCCAGCAGCCCCAGCAGGGGGCCTAACTATGGCTACACCTTC. It is translated as CASSPSRGPNYGYTF.

This clonotype has a handful of counts. The chain links TRBV11-2 to TRBJ2-1; perhaps D is TRBD1 or TRBD2 (5 bases each). V was trimmed by 6 bases and J by 7 bases, leaving 22 bases between them. The CDR3 totals 16 residues. Germline lookup yields CDR1 SGHAT and CDR2 FQNNGV. The CDR3 nucleotides are TGTGCCAGCAGTACCTTGATGGGGGACCCCGAGAATGAGCAGTTCTTC. Protein product: CASSTLMGDPENEQFF.

This clonotype came up many times. The chain has TRBV7-9 and TRBJ2-3, with 12 bases that match TRBD2. V lost 4 bases to trimming and J lost 1 base; unmatched junction nucleotides: 6. The CDR3 totals 17 residues. The germline CDR1 and CDR2 sequences are SEHNR and FQNEAQ (reference sequence). The CDR3 region has the DNA TGTGCCAGCAGCTGGCCCCCTAGCGGGAGGGGCACAGATACGCAGTATTTT. This encodes CASSWPPSGRGTDTQYF.

This clonotype came up many times. The V gene is TRBV7-2, the J gene TRBJ2-1; 16 positions match TRBD2. The length of the CDR3 is 17 residues. The V and J ends lost 5 bases and 4 bases, in that order; junction bases with no gene match: 5. Germline CDR1 and CDR2: SGHTA and FQGNSA. The DNA for the CDR3 is TGTGCCAGCAGCCCTAGGGGACTAGCGGGAGGGTACAATGAGCAGTTCTTC. It translates to CASSPRGLAGGYNEQFF.

This clonotype was observed a few times. The chain uses TRBV11-1 and TRBJ2-1; D is possibly TRBD1 (6 bases). The CDR3 length is 16 residues. V was clipped by 5 bases and J by 3 bases, with 17 bases between them. The germline gives CDR1 SGHAT, CDR2 FQDESV (reference sequence). CDR3 DNA sequence: TGTGCCAGCAGCCCTTCGACAGGTAACGACTACAATGAGCAGTTCTTC. This sequence encodes CASSPSTGNDYNEQFF.

This clonotype was observed many times. V usage is TRBV7-2 and J usage is TRBJ2-5; tentatively, D is TRBD1 (6 bases). The germline V gene encodes CDR1 SGHTA and CDR2 FQGNSA. This CDR3 has 15 amino acids. Trimming left V 6 bases short and J 5 bases short, with 19 bases between. Here the CDR3 DNA reads TGTGCCAGCAGTATAGGGGCAACAGGGTTCGAGACCCAGTACTTC. This codes for CASSIGATGFETQYF. Complete variable domain (other parts from reference TRBV7-2 and TRBJ2-5): GAGVSQSPSNKVTEKGKDVELRCDPISGHTALYWYRQSLGQGLEFLIYFQGNSAPDKSGLPSDRFSAERTGGSVSTLTIQRTQQEDSAVYLCASSIGATGFETQYFGPGTRLLVL.

This chain links TRBV12-3 or TRBV12-4 with TRBJ2-5; D not certain. The CDR3 extends over 13 amino acids. V gave up 6 bases and J gave up 5 bases, with 13 bases separating them. CDR3 protein: CASSSRIKETQYF. Written as DNA, the CDR3 is TGTGCCAGCAGCTCACGCATAAAGGAGACCCAGTACTTC.

This clonotype was picked up a small number of times. This sequence joins TRBV11-1 and TRBJ2-3; 8 nucleotides match TRBD1. Trimming took 5 bases from V and 0 from J; bases not matched to a gene: 10. The CDR3 runs 17 residues. Germline-derived CDR1 and CDR2 are SGHAT and FQDESV (reference sequence). The CDR3 DNA reads TGTGCCAGCAGCCTTGGAACCGGACAGGGAAGCACAGATACGCAGTATTTT. Protein product: CASSLGTGQGSTDTQYF. Full variable domain (outside the CDR3, taken from reference TRBV11-1 and TRBJ2-3): EAEVAQSPRYKITEKSQAVAFWCDPISGHATLYWYRQILGQGPELLVQFQDESVVDDSQLPKDRFSAERLKGVDSTLKIQPAELGDSAMYLCASSLGTGQGSTDTQYFGPGTRLTVL.

The gene calls are TRBV2 and TRBJ2-1, with a tentative D call TRBD1 (6 bases). The V gene's germline CDR1 is SNHLY and CDR2 FYNNEI. The CDR3 has 12 residues. The V end was cut by 8 bases, the J end by 5 bases, with 10 bases between. The CDR3 bases are TGTGCCAGCCATCAGGGGAACAATGAGCAGTTCTTC. Its protein product is CASHQGNNEQFF.

This chain connects TRBV7-2 to TRBJ2-1; TRBD2 might be the D (5 bases). The CDR3 totals 15 residues. The V end lost 5 bases, the J end lost 2 bases, and 13 bases lay between the germline ends. CDR1 and CDR2 from the germline V gene are SGHTA and FQGNSA. This CDR3 is CASSPRSGTYNEQFF. The DNA for the CDR3 is TGTGCCAGCAGCCCCCGGAGCGGCACCTACAATGAGCAGTTCTTC.

Here the CDR3 reads CASSHNDNEQFF. The CDR3 DNA reads as TGCGCCAGCAGCCATAATGACAATGAGCAGTTCTTC. V gene TRBV4-3 combines with J gene TRBJ2-1; D remains ambiguous. CDR3 length: 12 amino acids. CDR1 LGHNA and CDR2 YSLEER come from the germline V gene. The V end was cut by 3 bases, the J end by 5 bases, with 5 bases between.

The chain has TRBV5-1 and TRBJ1-6, with D maybe TRBD1 (5 bases). The CDR3 length is 14 residues. CDR1 is SGHRS and CDR2 is YFSETQ in the germline V gene. Trimming shortened V by 4 bases and J by 6 bases, and 11 bases separated the two germline ends. The CDR3: CASSPDSSNSPLHF. Here the CDR3 DNA reads TGCGCCAGCAGCCCTGACAGCAGTAATTCACCCCTCCACTTT.

The chain recombines TRBV6-2 or TRBV6-3 with TRBJ2-1, with D unresolved. The V gene lost 11 bases and the J gene lost 4 bases, with 12 bases spanning the gap. Germline V gene sequence: CDR1 MNHEY, CDR2 SVGEGT. The CDR3 has 12 amino acids. Here the CDR3 reads CARVGLYNEQFF. The CDR3 DNA reads TGTGCCCGCGTAGGGCTTTACAATGAGCAGTTCTTC.

The V gene is TRBV7-2, the J gene TRBJ2-7, with D possibly matching TRBD1 (5 bases). Germline assignment: CDR1 SGHTA and CDR2 FQGNSA. Between the trimmed V and J ends, which lost 1 base and 6 bases, there was a span of 19 bases. The CDR3 length is 16 residues. CDR3 region: CASSLGNWRQGGEQYF. The CDR3 DNA is TGTGCCAGCAGCTTAGGGAATTGGCGGCAGGGCGGCGAGCAGTACTTC.

This chain uses TRBV6-5 with TRBJ2-2, with 9 bases fitting TRBD1. The CDR3 length is 14 residues. The germline V gene encodes CDR1 MNHEY and CDR2 SVGAGI. With 4 bases clipped from V and 5 bases from J, the junction kept 2 bases outside the gene matches. The CDR3 DNA reads TGTGCCAGCAGTTTAGGACAGGGGACCGGGGAGCTGTTTTTT. This codes for CASSLGQGTGELFF.

This clonotype was picked up a small number of times. This CDR3 is CASISDSYNEQFF. DNA of the CDR3: TGTGCCAGCATAAGCGACTCCTACAATGAGCAGTTCTTC. The chain carries TRBV5-4 and TRBJ2-1; unclear D gene. Between the trimmed V and J ends, which lost 6 bases and 0 bases, there was a span of 7 bases. The CDR3 is made up of 13 amino acids. CDR1 is SGHNT and CDR2 is YYREEE in the germline V gene (reference sequence).

The chain employs TRBV28 and TRBJ1-5; D gene uncertain. The CDR3 loop spans 13 amino acids. In germline, CDR1 is MDHEN, CDR2 SYDVKM. Trimming shortened V by 2 bases and J by 5 bases, and 7 bases separated the two germline ends. CDR3 DNA sequence: TGTGCCAGCAGTTTACTTCGGGATCAGCCCCAGCATTTT. It yields the protein CASSLLRDQPQHF.

The chain joins TRBV7-2 to TRBJ2-1; 12 bases are a match to TRBD2. CDR1 SGHTA and CDR2 FQGNSA come from the germline V gene. CDR3 length equals 17 residues. Germline trimming cut 4 bases from V and 0 bases from J; bases unmatched to any gene: 4. The CDR3 reads CASSYPSGGVSYNEQFF. The CDR3 DNA is TGTGCCAGCAGCTACCCTAGCGGGGGGGTCTCCTACAATGAGCAGTTCTTC.

The table lists this clonotype with a count of one. This rearrangement joins TRBV7-2 to TRBJ2-3; 10 bases fit TRBD2. The J segment lost 7 bases and the V segment lost 5 bases, leaving 9 bases of the junction unmatched. This CDR3 comprises 15 residues. Germline loops: CDR1 SGHTA, CDR2 FQGNSA. CDR3 nucleotide sequence: TGTGCCAGCAGCCCCCCTAGCGGGGGAGGAAATACGCAGTATTTT. It is translated as CASSPPSGGGNTQYF.

This clonotype turned up a few times. The J gene is TRBJ2-1, the V gene TRBV12-3 or TRBV12-4; possible D gene TRBD1, 7 bases. The CDR3 has 20 residues. The V end lost 6 bases, the J end lost 8 bases, and 35 bases lay between the germline ends. In DNA form, the CDR3 reads TGTGCCAGCAGCCCCAGGGGGGCCCAGGGGCGAAGTGGGAGGAGCTATGAGCAGTTCTTC. Translated: CASSPRGAQGRSGRSYEQFF.

The V call is TRBV7-6, the J call TRBJ2-5; D is perhaps TRBD2 (5 bases). The germline V and J ends were trimmed by 8 bases and 5 bases, with 15 bases remaining between them. Per germline, CDR1 SGHVS and CDR2 FNYEAQ. This CDR3 region has 13 residues. The CDR3, as DNA: TGTGCCAGCGGGGAAAGGGAGAGGGAGACCCAGTACTTC. Translation: CASGERERETQYF.

The V call is TRBV5-1, the J call TRBJ2-2, with unresolved D. V was cut by 7 bases and J by 1 base, with 2 bases left in between. This CDR3 contains 11 residues. Germline CDR1 SGHRS, CDR2 YFSETQ. DNA of the CDR3: TGCGCCAGCCGGAACACCGGGGAGCTGTTTTTT. Translating gives CASRNTGELFF. Supplemented by reference TRBV5-1 and TRBJ2-2, the full variable domain reads KAGVTQTPRYLIKTRGQQVTLSCSPISGHRSVSWYQQTPGQGLQFLFEYFSETQRNKGNFPGRFSGRQFSNSRSEMNVSTLELGDSALYLCASRNTGELFFGEGSRLTVL.

At least ten counts were recorded for this clonotype. The V call is TRBV5-1, the J call TRBJ1-5, with 9 positions matching TRBD1. Germline trimming cut 4 bases from V and 4 bases from J; bases unmatched to any gene: 6. The CDR3 totals 15 residues. Germline V gene sequence: CDR1 SGHRS, CDR2 YFSETQ. The CDR3 protein is CASSAGQGLNQPQHF. The CDR3 DNA reads as TGCGCCAGCAGCGCGGGACAGGGCCTAAATCAGCCCCAGCATTTT.

V and J are TRBV7-2 and TRBJ2-2; no reliable D call. The length of the CDR3 is 16 residues. V shed 7 bases and J shed 0 bases, with 15 bases lying between them. Germline assignment: CDR1 SGHTA and CDR2 FQGNSA. The CDR3 loop is CASTDRRSANTGELFF. CDR3 nucleotide sequence: TGTGCCAGCACCGACCGGCGGAGCGCGAACACCGGGGAGCTGTTTTTT.

This clonotype appeared a few times. This sequence joins TRBV28 and TRBJ2-7; 7 bases fit TRBD1. The CDR3 totals 14 residues. V shed 2 bases, J shed 5 bases, and the junction held 6 bases outside the gene matches. The V gene's germline CDR1 is MDHEN and CDR2 SYDVKM. The CDR3 DNA reads as TGTGCCAGCAGTTTAAGGGGGCATAGGGACGAGCAGTACTTC. This sequence encodes CASSLRGHRDEQYF.

This clonotype was picked up many times. The V call is TRBV7-8, the J call TRBJ2-7; possibly TRBD1 for D (6 bases). CDR3 length: 15 residues. V was cut by 6 bases and J by 0 bases, with 15 bases left in between. Per the germline V gene, CDR1 is SGHVS and CDR2 is FQNEAQ. The CDR3 region is CASSPVQGNSYEQYF. The CDR3 DNA follows: TGTGCCAGCAGTCCTGTCCAGGGGAACTCCTACGAGCAGTACTTC. Looking up the rest from reference TRBV7-8 and TRBJ2-7 gives the full variable domain: GAGVSQSPRYKVAKRGQDVALRCDPISGHVSLFWYQQALGQGPEFLTYFQNEAQLDKSGLPSDRFFAERPEGSVSTLKIQRTQQEDSAVYLCASSPVQGNSYEQYFGPGTRLTVT.

J is TRBJ1-1 and V is TRBV6-2 or TRBV6-3; possibly TRBD1 for D (6 bases). In germline, CDR1 is MNHEY, CDR2 SVGEGT. The length of the CDR3 is 16 residues. Deletions cut 1 base from V and 0 bases from J, with 12 bases between. The CDR3 protein is CASSYWAGQLNTEAFF. Written as DNA, the CDR3 is TGTGCCAGCAGTTACTGGGCAGGACAGCTGAACACTGAAGCTTTCTTT.